The T cell receptor beta chain described here comes from a study of healthy donors' naive CD4 and CD8 T cells. TCR libraries were built from about 500 ng of total RNA by linear amplification. From the reads, TCRdb called clonotypes with MiXCR, one entry per CDR3 protein. The sample lists about 200,000 distinct CDR3 sequences, nearly 75% seen once, with 2% to 2.5% in the top ten. Germline loops: CDR1 SQVTM, CDR2 ANQGSEA. Between the trimmed V and J ends, which lost 4 bases and 7 bases, there was a span of 8 bases. The CDR3 consists of 10 residues. This clonotype appeared a few times. The material sequenced was naive CD4+ and CD8+ T cells sorted from blood, pooled from several donors. This receptor was obtained from a pool of human donors in good health; the sample pools cells from several healthy donors. The gene calls are TRBV29-1 and TRBJ2-7; D remains ambiguous. The CDR3 nucleotides read TGCAGCGTTGGGTCTGAAGAGCAGTACTTC. It translates to CSVGSEEQYF.